This entry describes one T cell receptor beta chain. Trimming took 5 bases from V and 3 from J, leaving 25 bases between them. The CDR3 is made up of 18 amino acids. CDR1 is SEHNR and CDR2 is FQNEAQ in the germline V gene (reference sequence). This entry belongs to a study of blood T cells in healthy people across ages. The authors ran a second PCR of roughly 7 to 11 cycles using a sample-barcoded 5' primer and a J-beta primer mix. Using its own MiXCR run on the 5' RACE reads, TCRdb lists one record per CDR3 protein. This table holds just over 1 million distinct CDR3 sequences, around 45% found once. Material for sequencing was blood. The clonotype was recovered from a woman aged 55-69 years in good health. The chain combines TRBV7-9 with TRBJ2-5; the D gene could be TRBD1 or TRBD2 (6 bases each). The CDR3 DNA reads as TGTGCCAGCAGCCGAGGGGGGCGTGGTATTAGGTTGGAAGAGACCCAGTACTTC. It codes for CASSRGGRGIRLEETQYF.